This T cell receptor (beta chain) was identified during a study of cytomegalovirus exposure and HLA in healthy donors. Measured with immunoSEQ multiplex PCR; TCRdb has only the in-frame clones, and not every one. The table has around 160,000 clones, around four fifths seen once. This clone has only a few counts. Antigen specificity is unknown. General observations from the study: TCR sequences were mostly rare, though some public TCRs occurred in many donors. The study labeled under 200 TCR beta chains cytomegalovirus-associated.

The sequence was obtained from a young man in good health and CMV-seropositive. Sequencing was carried out using PBMCs.

Here the CDR3 DNA reads TGTGCCAGTAGGACGACGGGGAGGGAAAAACTGTTTTTT. It specifies CASRTTGREKLFF. The chain couples TRBV19 to TRBJ1-4, with D uncertain. Germline V gene lookup returns CDR1 LNHDA and CDR2 SQIVND (reference sequence). The CDR3 loop spans 13 amino acids. V was clipped by 6 bases and J by 8 bases, with 13 bases between them.